This is a list of T cell receptor beta chains from one sample in a study of blood T cell repertoires in COVID-19. This table comes from immunoSEQ multiplex PCR, and its TCRdb copy is limited to in-frame clones, with some not included. In the table there are 250,000 to 300,000 clones, 75% to 90% of which are singletons. The sequenced sample was peripheral blood. These receptor sequences come from a man in his sixties who had recovered from COVID-19. Both conserved end residues are part of each CDR3. The D gene is left open where the match is weak. Size is omitted from some rows. Given values are once, few, many or a class for expanded clones.

TRBV4-2,-,TRBJ1-5,-,CASSQEGGSNQPQHF,TGTGCCAGCAGCCAAGAGGGCGGGTCCAATCAGCCCCAGCATTTT
TRBV12-3/TRBV12-4,-,TRBJ1-5,-,CASRATGNQPQHF,TGTGCCAGCAGGGCGACAGGCAATCAGCCCCAGCATTTT
TRBV27,-,TRBJ1-6,-,CASSRWGESSYNSPLHF,TGTGCCAGCTCCCGGTGGGGGGAAAGCTCCTATAATTCACCCCTCCACTTT
TRBV19,-,TRBJ2-3,-,CASSPRTGRDTDTQYF,TGTGCCAGTAGTCCACGGACAGGGAGGGACACAGATACGCAGTATTTT
TRBV5-6,-,TRBJ2-3,-,CASSSLGTTTDTQYF,TGTGCCAGCAGCTCATTGGGTACTACAACAGATACGCAGTATTTT
TRBV6-5,-,TRBJ2-2,TRBD1,CASATGTTGELFF,TGTGCCAGTGCGACAGGGACCACCGGGGAGCTGTTTTTT
TRBV2,-,TRBJ2-5,TRBD2,CASQGLLQETQYF,TGTGCCTCCCAGGGACTACTCCAGGAGACCCAGTACTTC
TRBV10-3,-,TRBJ2-7,TRBD1,CAISESGWGQGDHREQYF,TGTGCCATCAGTGAGTCAGGGTGGGGACAGGGAGACCACCGCGAGCAGTACTTC
TRBV2,-,TRBJ2-4,-,CASMWTVDKNIQYF,TGTGCCAGCATGTGGACAGTAGATAAAAACATTCAGTACTTC
TRBV3-1/TRBV3-2,once,TRBJ2-1,TRBD1,CASSQRDRYNEQFF,TGTGCCAGCAGCCAGCGGGACAGGTACAATGAGCAGTTCTTC
TRBV7-9,-,TRBJ2-2,TRBD2,CASSPAGTSGSVGGELFF,TGTGCCAGCAGCCCAGCCGGGACTAGCGGGAGTGTTGGCGGGGAGCTGTTTTTT
TRBV19,-,TRBJ2-7,TRBD2,CASSAPGLAGVEQYF,TGTGCCAGTAGTGCCCCCGGACTAGCGGGAGTCGAGCAGTACTTC
TRBV13,once,TRBJ2-3,-,CASSLWASGTDTQYF,TGTGCCAGCAGCTTATGGGCTAGCGGCACAGATACGCAGTATTTT
TRBV2,-,TRBJ1-2,-,CASRPNIQGGEGYTF,TGTGCCAGCAGGCCCAATATCCAGGGAGGCGAAGGCTACACCTTC
TRBV7-9,once,TRBJ1-1,TRBD1,CASSSEGAPPNEAFF,TGTGCCAGCAGCTCCGAGGGGGCACCCCCGAATGAAGCTTTCTTT
TRBV6-5,-,TRBJ2-5,TRBD1,CASRLDRVIETQYF,TGTGCCAGCAGACTAGACAGGGTGATAGAGACCCAGTACTTC
TRBV6-5,-,TRBJ2-3,TRBD1,CASRKDRGSTDTQYF,TGTGCCAGCAGAAAGGACAGGGGGAGCACAGATACGCAGTATTTT
TRBV27,-,TRBJ2-7,-,CASSLGRGYEQYF,TGTGCCAGCAGTTTGGGAAGGGGCTACGAGCAGTACTTC
TRBV7-9,few,TRBJ2-4,TRBD1,CASSTGTGAKNIQYF,TGTGCCAGCAGCACCGGGACAGGAGCCAAAAACATTCAGTACTTC
TRBV24-1,-,TRBJ2-3,-,CATSDSSRATDTQYF,TGTGCCACCAGTGATTCCTCGCGGGCCACAGATACGCAGTATTTT
TRBV5-1,-,TRBJ2-5,TRBD2,CASSLGLAGGGGETQYF,TGCGCCAGCAGCTTGGGCCTAGCGGGAGGCGGGGGAGAGACCCAGTACTTC
TRBV7-2,-,TRBJ2-3,-,CASSLVSGDTQYF,TGTGCCAGCAGCTTAGTTTCCGGGGATACGCAGTATTTT
TRBV29-1,-,TRBJ2-2,TRBD1,CSGRDRGLSGELFF,TGCAGCGGGAGAGACAGGGGGCTATCGGGGGAGCTGTTTTTT
TRBV7-2,-,TRBJ2-7,-,CASSATGLGGYGQYF,TGTGCCAGCAGCGCCACGGGACTAGGGGGCTACGGGCAGTACTTC
TRBV5-1,-,TRBJ2-2,TRBD2,CASSLRASGFANTGELFF,TGCGCCAGCAGCTTGCGGGCTAGCGGGTTCGCGAACACCGGGGAGCTGTTTTTT
TRBV27,-,TRBJ1-2,-,CASSRNTGRYGYTF,TGTGCCAGCAGTCGGAATACGGGTCGCTATGGCTACACCTTC
TRBV5-4,-,TRBJ2-2,TRBD2,CASSLAGGTGELFF,TGTGCCAGCAGCTTAGCGGGGGGCACCGGGGAGCTGTTTTTT
TRBV7-2,-,TRBJ1-6,-,CASSPDWLNSPLHF,TGTGCCAGCAGCCCGGACTGGTTAAATTCACCCCTCCACTTT
TRBV2,-,TRBJ2-1,-,CASRSRFFWFF,TGTGCCAGCAGGAGCAGGTTTTTCTGGTTCTTC
TRBV4-2,-,TRBJ2-3,TRBD2,CASSEREMKDTQYF,TGTGCCAGCAGCGAGCGGGAGATGAAAGATACGCAGTATTTT
TRBV28,-,TRBJ2-7,-,CASSLGGQGSDEQYF,TGTGCCAGCAGTTTGGGAGGGCAGGGGTCGGACGAGCAGTACTTC
TRBV27,-,TRBJ2-5,TRBD2,CASRKTSGVQETQYF,TGTGCCAGCAGAAAGACTAGCGGGGTACAAGAGACCCAGTACTTC
TRBV7-9,-,TRBJ2-2,TRBD1,CASSSSTGDTGELFF,TGTGCCAGCAGCTCGTCAACAGGGGATACCGGGGAGCTGTTTTTT
TRBV3-1/TRBV3-2,-,TRBJ1-2,TRBD1,CASSQNWTGGVYGYTF,TGTGCCAGCAGCCAAAATTGGACAGGGGGTGTCTATGGCTACACCTTC
TRBV2,-,TRBJ2-1,TRBD2,CASSAGSGRVHEQFF,TGTGCCAGCAGTGCGGGTAGCGGGAGGGTTCATGAGCAGTTCTTC
TRBV18,-,TRBJ2-2,-,CASKLEGLLSGELFF,TGTGCCAGTAAACTGGAGGGCCTTCTGTCCGGGGAGCTGTTTTTT
TRBV3-1/TRBV3-2,-,TRBJ1-3,-,CASSQGRGGGNTIYF,TGTGCCAGCAGCCAAGGTAGGGGCGGAGGAAACACCATATATTTT
TRBV7-3,-,TRBJ2-6,-,CASSPHSGANVLTF,TGTGCCAGCAGCCCACACTCTGGGGCCAACGTCCTGACTTTC
TRBV5-6,-,TRBJ2-1,-,CASSLSGDEQFF,TGTGCCAGCAGCTTGTCCGGGGATGAGCAGTTCTTC
TRBV5-1,once,TRBJ2-7,TRBD2,CASRGTSGGKSSYEQYF,TGCGCCAGCAGAGGGACTAGCGGGGGGAAGAGCTCCTACGAGCAGTACTTC
TRBV19,-,TRBJ2-5,TRBD2,CASSIGSGGAPLQETQYF,TGTGCCAGTAGTATAGGAAGCGGGGGGGCCCCCCTACAAGAGACCCAGTACTTC
TRBV28,once,TRBJ2-7,-,CASSPIIVHEQYF,TGTGCCAGCAGTCCTATAATCGTGCACGAGCAGTACTTC
TRBV4-1,-,TRBJ2-1,-,CASSQDQGNEQFF,TGCGCCAGCAGCCAAGATCAGGGCAATGAGCAGTTCTTC
TRBV28,-,TRBJ1-1,-,CASRTGNTEAFF,TGTGCCAGCAGAACAGGGAATACTGAAGCTTTCTTT
TRBV4-1,-,TRBJ1-2,TRBD1,CASSPSQGQGHGYTF,TGCGCCAGCAGCCCCTCCCAGGGACAGGGGCACGGCTACACCTTC
TRBV7-8,few,TRBJ2-2,-,CASSLLQGTGELFF,TGTGCCAGCAGCTTACTACAGGGAACCGGGGAGCTGTTTTTT
TRBV14,-,TRBJ2-3,TRBD2,CASSHVTSGRAWADTQYF,TGTGCCAGCAGCCATGTGACTAGCGGGAGGGCCTGGGCAGATACGCAGTATTTT
TRBV7-9,-,TRBJ1-5,TRBD1,CASSLGTGNNQPQHF,TGTGCCAGCAGCTTAGGGACAGGGAACAATCAGCCCCAGCATTTT
TRBV19,-,TRBJ1-5,TRBD1,CATQTPTGGLYSNQPQHF,TGTGCCACCCAAACCCCGACAGGGGGGCTTTATAGCAATCAGCCCCAGCATTTT
TRBV19,-,TRBJ2-4,TRBD2,CASSIGLAEAGAKNIQYF,TGTGCCAGTAGTATAGGACTAGCGGAAGCGGGGGCCAAAAACATTCAGTACTTC
TRBV28,few,TRBJ1-1,-,CASSHSGRGTEAFF,TGTGCCAGCTCCCACTCGGGCAGGGGCACTGAAGCTTTCTTT
TRBV19,-,TRBJ2-7,-,CASSIDPRGNEQYF,TGTGCCAGTAGTATAGATCCCAGGGGCAACGAGCAGTACTTC
TRBV27,-,TRBJ2-1,TRBD1,CASSHGTDNEQFF,TGTGCCAGCAGCCACGGGACAGACAATGAGCAGTTCTTC
TRBV7-2,-,TRBJ2-7,TRBD2,CASSPRGGYEQYF,TGTGCCAGCAGCCCTCGGGGGGGGTACGAGCAGTACTTC
TRBV5-1,-,TRBJ1-6,-,CASSLGASYNSPLHF,TGCGCCAGCTCGCTGGGGGCGTCCTATAATTCACCCCTCCACTTT
TRBV2,-,TRBJ1-2,-,CASTTGINYGYTF,TGTGCCAGTACAACAGGGATTAACTATGGCTACACCTTC
TRBV24-1,-,TRBJ2-1,-,CATAAGISYNEQFF,TGTGCCACCGCCGCCGGGATTTCCTACAATGAGCAGTTCTTC